This T cell receptor (beta chain) was identified in a study of blood T cell repertoires in COVID-19. Study-wide background: PBMCs, B-cell-depleted T cells, or T cells were the source of the cDNA or gDNA that made up the material.

Authors' processing steps: The authors estimated nucleated cell counts from reference gene primer amplification. The repertoire was sequenced with immunoSEQ multiplex PCR; TCRdb's copy has only in-frame clones and lacks some. The DNA was the basis for D and trimming; V, J and clone size are from that table. The table records over 150,000 clones, 70% to 85% of them present only once. The V gene end was trimmed by 4 bases and the J gene end by 0 bases; junction bases not matched to a gene: 5. Germline CDR1 reads SGHDN; CDR2 reads FVKESK. The CDR3 is 17 amino acids. The Seattle patients, enrolled during active infection, were followed longitudinally.

The receptor was derived from a man in his 60s with COVID-19, enrolled during active disease. Material: peripheral blood. V gene TRBV14 combines with J gene TRBJ1-6; the match to TRBD1 covers 8 bases. The DNA of the CDR3 is TGTGCCAGCAGCCGGACAGGGACCAGCTCCTATAATTCACCCCTCCACTTT. It yields the protein CASSRTGTSSYNSPLHF.